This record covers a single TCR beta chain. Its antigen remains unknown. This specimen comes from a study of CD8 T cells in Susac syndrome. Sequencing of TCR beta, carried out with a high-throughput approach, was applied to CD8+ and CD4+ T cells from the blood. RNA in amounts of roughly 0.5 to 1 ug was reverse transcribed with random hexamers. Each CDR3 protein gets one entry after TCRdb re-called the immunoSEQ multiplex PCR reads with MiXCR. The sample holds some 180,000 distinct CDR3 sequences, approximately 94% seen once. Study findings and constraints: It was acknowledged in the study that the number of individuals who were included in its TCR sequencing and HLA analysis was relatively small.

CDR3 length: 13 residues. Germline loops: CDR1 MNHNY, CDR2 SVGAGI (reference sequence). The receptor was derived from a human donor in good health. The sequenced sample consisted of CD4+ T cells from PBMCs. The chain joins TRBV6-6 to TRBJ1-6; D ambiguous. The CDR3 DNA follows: TGTGCTTCCCTGGCCGGGAATAATTCACCCCTCCACTTT. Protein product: CASLAGNNSPLHF.